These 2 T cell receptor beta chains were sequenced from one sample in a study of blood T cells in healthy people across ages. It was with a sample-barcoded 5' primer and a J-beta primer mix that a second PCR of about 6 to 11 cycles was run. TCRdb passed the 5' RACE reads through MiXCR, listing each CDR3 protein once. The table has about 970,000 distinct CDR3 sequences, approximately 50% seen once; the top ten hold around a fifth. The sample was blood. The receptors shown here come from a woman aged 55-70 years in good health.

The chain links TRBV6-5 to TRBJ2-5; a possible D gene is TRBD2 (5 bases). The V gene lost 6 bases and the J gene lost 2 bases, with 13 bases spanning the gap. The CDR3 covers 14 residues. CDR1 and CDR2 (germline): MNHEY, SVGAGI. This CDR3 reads CASSWSKRQETQYF. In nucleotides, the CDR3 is TGTGCCAGCAGCTGGTCAAAGCGGCAAGAGACCCAGTACTTC.

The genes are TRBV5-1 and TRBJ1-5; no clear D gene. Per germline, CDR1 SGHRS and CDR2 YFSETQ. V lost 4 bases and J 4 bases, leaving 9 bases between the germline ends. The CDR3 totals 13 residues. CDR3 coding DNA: TGCGCCAGCAGCAAGAGTGAAAATCAGCCCCAGCATTTT. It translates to CASSKSENQPQHF. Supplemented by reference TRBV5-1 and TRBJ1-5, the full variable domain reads KAGVTQTPRYLIKTRGQQVTLSCSPISGHRSVSWYQQTPGQGLQFLFEYFSETQRNKGNFPGRFSGRQFSNSRSEMNVSTLELGDSALYLCASSKSENQPQHFGDGTRLSIL.